This paragraph reports one TCR beta chain. These data originate in a study of control samples from healthy donors and cancer patients. Germline CDR1 is WNHNN and CDR2 is SYGVQD (reference sequence). CDR3 length: 14 amino acids. V lost 5 bases and J lost 3, with 13 bases in between. Libraries were prepared by immunoSEQ multiplex PCR; TCRdb keeps only in-frame clonotypes and omits some of them. This sample carries 250,000 to 300,000 clones, over 75% of them seen once, and the ten largest clones take more than 10%. The receptor comes from a woman aged 55-69 years with lung cancer. The chain recombines TRBV10-1 with TRBJ1-1; a possible D gene is TRBD1 (5 bases). Sequencing was performed on PBMCs. The CDR3 is CASSRSGLDTEAFF. As DNA, the CDR3 is TGCGCCAGCAGTCGGTCAGGGTTGGACACTGAAGCTTTCTTT.